A selection of T cell receptor beta chains follows, all from one sample in a study of CD8+CD57+ T cells in acquired aplastic anemia. TCRdb called the reads again in MiXCR, with one record for every CDR3 protein. There are some 180,000 distinct CDR3 sequences in the sample; about 44% occur only once, and around 13% lies in the top ten. Sequencing was carried out using sorted CD4+, CD8+, or CD8+CD57+ T cells (not recorded which) from PBMCs. The receptors originated from a human donor with aplastic anemia. Both conserved end residues are part of each CDR3.

j_gene | v_gene | CDR3aa
TRBJ1-5 | TRBV7-9 | CASSFGGDQPQHF
TRBJ2-2 | TRBV24-1 | CATSDAGTGTTGELFF
TRBJ2-7 | TRBV10-3 | CAISESKAGSYEQYF
TRBJ2-1 | TRBV29-1 | CSVHKGLSYNEQFF
TRBJ1-5 | TRBV20-1 | CSARYGIDQPQHF
TRBJ1-5 | TRBV30 | CAWSVRGDQPQHF
TRBJ2-1 | TRBV14 | CASSPQGRGRFNEQFF
TRBJ2-5 | TRBV5-1 | CASHPVGRQETQYF
TRBJ1-3 | TRBV2 | CASSEGRRSGNTIYF
TRBJ2-1 | TRBV9 | CASSYWGDEQFF
TRBJ1-2 | TRBV13 | CASSLMGQVYYSGHTF
TRBJ2-7 | TRBV27 | CASRQNPYEQYF
TRBJ1-1 | TRBV7-2 | CASSRDSANTEAFF
TRBJ1-1 | TRBV18 | CASSPQQGVVKKAFF
TRBJ2-5 | TRBV2 | CASRVETQYF
TRBJ2-6 | TRBV7-2 | CASSPRAWIGANVLTF
TRBJ1-4 | TRBV10-3 | CAISDGGGRDEKLFF
TRBJ1-4 | TRBV6-1 | CASRVRENENLFF
TRBJ1-2 | TRBV24-1 | CATSDNPGELEGYTF
TRBJ2-3 | TRBV25-1 | CASSESNRGADTQYF
TRBJ1-5 | TRBV2 | CASSEGQIGNQPQHF
TRBJ2-5 | TRBV10-3 | CAISQQGPETQYF
TRBJ2-3 | TRBV5-1 | CASSTGWETDTQYF
TRBJ2-1 | TRBV11-2 | CASSSGLAGDEQFF
TRBJ1-2 | TRBV10-3 | CAISDDSGPDFNYGYTF
TRBJ2-7 | TRBV5-1 | CASSVTGTGAYEQYF
TRBJ1-2 | TRBV19 | CASSLGRAVANYGYTF
TRBJ1-1 | TRBV10-3 | CALEAPTEGAFF
TRBJ2-4 | TRBV7-2 | CASSLTLAGGRGNIQYF
TRBJ1-2 | TRBV5-1 | CASSLAGTGTPTNYGYTF
TRBJ2-5 | TRBV7-6 | CASTRGNREETQYF
TRBJ2-2 | TRBV5-1 | CASNQDGNTGELFF
TRBJ1-2 | TRBV25-1 | CASSDPLTGGYGYTF
TRBJ2-3 | TRBV9 | CASSVTLAGGRDTQYF
TRBJ2-7 | TRBV2 | CASSDIGRAYEQYF
TRBJ2-7 | TRBV10-1 | CASSQGLAVDYEQYF
TRBJ1-6 | TRBV7-3 | CASSPRGGPFAAPLHF
TRBJ2-5 | TRBV25-1 | CASARTRGLAGNQETQYF
TRBJ2-3 | TRBV10-3 | CAISEGAGTLTDTQYF
TRBJ1-2 | TRBV2 | CASSKGRTAGYGYTF
TRBJ1-2 | TRBV10-3 | CAITSDRFYGYTF
TRBJ2-1 | TRBV7-3 | CASSLKLAGGPSYNEQFF